These T cell receptor beta chains were read from a single sample in a study of OX40 agonist ivuxolimab in advanced cancers. TCRdb's table, derived via immunoSEQ multiplex PCR, lists solely in-frame clones and lacks some. The data hold 85,000 to 100,000 clones, with 85% to 90% observed a single time. Sequenced material: CD4+ or CD8+ T cells sorted from blood, taken in a trial of the OX40 agonist ivuxolimab. These receptors were obtained from an adult with an advanced solid tumor such as melanoma, head and neck, liver or kidney cancer. CDR3s include the opening cysteine and the closing phenylalanine or tryptophan. A D gene is named only where the DNA matches it firmly. Clone size appears in some rows only: once, few, many, or a class for an expanded clone.

v_call	clone_size	d_call	j_call	cdr3_aa	cdr3_nt
TRBV11-2	once	TRBD2	TRBJ2-1	CASSLRASGGGNEQFF	TGTGCCAGCAGCTTACGCGCTAGCGGGGGGGGGAATGAGCAGTTCTTC
TRBV10-3	NA	TRBD1	TRBJ1-6	CAISPTGDGTPLHF	TGTGCCATCAGCCCGACAGGGGACGGCACACCCCTCCACTTT
TRBV7-2	NA	TRBD1	TRBJ2-7	CASSRTGGTYEQYF	TGTGCCAGCAGCCGAACAGGGGGCACCTACGAGCAGTACTTC
TRBV6-6	NA	NA	TRBJ1-6	CASRGPGIEGNSPLHF	TGTGCCAGCAGGGGACCGGGGATTGAAGGGAATTCACCCCTCCACTTT
TRBV19	NA	NA	TRBJ1-2	CASSISGSGYTF	TGTGCCAGTAGTATATCGGGGAGTGGCTACACCTTC
TRBV7-2	once	NA	TRBJ1-5	CASSSQGRGPQHF	TGTGCCAGCAGCTCGCAGGGAAGGGGGCCCCAGCATTTT
TRBV25-1	NA	NA	TRBJ2-4	CASSDLTGAKNIQYF	TGTGCCAGCAGTGATCTCACGGGAGCCAAAAACATTCAGTACTTC
TRBV6-6	NA	NA	TRBJ2-3	CASSYGARGTQYF	TGTGCCAGCAGTTACGGGGCCCGGGGGACGCAGTATTTT
TRBV5-1	NA	NA	TRBJ1-2	CASSDGNYGYTF	TGCGCCAGCAGCGACGGAAACTATGGCTACACCTTC
TRBV10-3	NA	NA	TRBJ2-5	CAISSDSRETQYF	TGTGCCATCAGTTCAGACAGTCGGGAGACCCAGTACTTC
TRBV4-1	NA	NA	TRBJ1-6	CASSSQTGYNSPLHF	TGCGCCAGCAGCTCGCAGACAGGCTATAATTCACCCCTCCACTTT
TRBV11-2	NA	NA	TRBJ2-1	CASIAGAKGNEQFF	TGTGCCAGCATTGCGGGCGCTAAGGGGAATGAGCAGTTCTTC
TRBV27	NA	NA	TRBJ2-2	CASRQGGIDTGELFF	TGTGCCAGCAGGCAGGGAGGCATTGACACCGGGGAGCTGTTTTTT
TRBV29-1	NA	NA	TRBJ1-1	CSVEGGWRGNVLGEAFF	TGCAGCGTTGAAGGGGGGTGGAGGGGGAATGTCCTTGGGGAAGCTTTCTTT
TRBV2	NA	NA	TRBJ2-5	CASSPGPTGETQYF	TGTGCCAGCAGCCCGGGACCCACGGGGGAGACCCAGTACTTC
TRBV19	NA	TRBD1	TRBJ2-1	CASSSWTGGNNEQFF	TGTGCCAGTAGCTCCTGGACAGGGGGCAACAATGAGCAGTTCTTC
TRBV5-1	NA	NA	TRBJ2-7	CASSLGGSGDEQYF	TGCGCCAGCAGCTTGGGCGGTTCAGGGGACGAGCAGTACTTC
TRBV2	NA	TRBD2	TRBJ2-1	CASSALAGGHNEQFF	TGTGCCAGCAGTGCCCTAGCGGGGGGTCACAATGAGCAGTTCTTC
TRBV6-5	NA	NA	TRBJ1-5	CASSFSPNQPQHF	TGTGCCAGCAGTTTCAGTCCCAATCAGCCCCAGCATTTT
TRBV7-2	NA	TRBD1	TRBJ1-3	CASSLVQGARSGNTIYF	TGTGCCAGCAGCTTAGTACAGGGGGCCCGCTCTGGAAACACCATATATTTT
TRBV5-4	NA	TRBD1	TRBJ2-3	CASSLVDRGQGRDTQYF	TGTGCCAGCAGCTTGGTGGACAGGGGGCAGGGTAGAGATACGCAGTATTTT
TRBV19	NA	NA	TRBJ1-2	CASSIGLGYGYTF	TGTGCCAGTAGTATCGGGCTGGGGTATGGCTACACCTTC
TRBV7-9	NA	TRBD1	TRBJ1-4	CASSGRTGDEKLFF	TGTGCCAGCAGCGGACGGACAGGGGACGAAAAACTGTTTTTT
TRBV25-1	once	NA	TRBJ1-2	CASSEFGGYGYTF	TGTGCCAGCAGTGAATTCGGGGGTTACGGCTACACCTTC
TRBV7-9	NA	NA	TRBJ1-6	CASSAGEGGSPLHF	TGTGCCAGCAGCGCCGGGGAAGGGGGTTCACCCCTCCACTTT